The T cell receptor beta chain described here comes from a study of T cell repertoires in cytomegalovirus infection. Study-wide points: The ex vivo response was dominated by HLA-C-restricted CMV-specific TCR beta clonotypes.

This clonotype was found a few times. The antigen is undetermined. This CDR3 has 14 residues. Germline CDR1 and CDR2: MNHEY and SMNVEV (reference sequence). V gave up 3 bases and J gave up 4 bases; unmatched junction bases: 2. TCRdb reprocessed the reads with MiXCR, giving one entry per CDR3 protein. The sample yields 600,000 to 700,000 distinct CDR3 sequences, around a third seen once. The origin of this receptor is a human donor in good health (CMV status not recorded). Some clones in this sample may be carry-over from other donors' samples. Sequences were derived from cultured PBMCs, sampled from culture after CMV antigen stimulation. The chain has TRBV27 and TRBJ1-4, with 7 positions matching TRBD1. The CDR3 sequence: CASSFQGGNEKLFF. DNA for the CDR3: TGTGCCAGCAGTTTCCAGGGGGGTAATGAAAAACTGTTTTTT.